Included here is one T cell receptor (beta chain) sequence, with context. A few counts support this clonotype. No cognate antigen has been identified for it. No much larger clone is present one base from it, and per-base qualities are unavailable. The germline V gene (reference sequence) supplies CDR1 WNHNN and CDR2 SYGVQD. V lost 2 bases and J lost 4 bases; the stretch between them is 8 bases long. Reading from cysteine to phenylalanine, the CDR3 counts 13 amino acids. Just CDR3 DNA is preserved here, 39 bases in frame from base 1. This sample is part of a study of T cells in Graves' hyperthyroidism and ophthalmopathy (dated by TCRdb to 2018 to 2020). Context from the whole study: Peripheral blood samples were taken at the time of initial diagnosis, prior to any treatment. For training and testing, the roughly 100 patients in the discovery cohort were randomly divided in a 7:3 ratio. A discovery cohort of about a hundred patients, approximately 45 with Graves' ophthalmopathy and under 60 with stable Graves' hyperthyroidism, was used to find distinguishing TCR V-J signatures. Whether ophthalmopathy could be predicted prospectively was tested in an independent validation cohort made up of 18 to 20 hyperthyroidism patients plus 17 patients who later progressed to ophthalmopathy. TCR Vbeta CDR3 sequencing of 135 peripheral blood samples (roughly 41 ophthalmopathy, approximately 80 hyperthyroidism and around 17 progressor patients) is reported in the paper. After sampling, hyperthyroidism patients received methimazole starting at 30 mg daily, and ophthalmopathy patients received high-dose intravenous methylprednisolone. In about 6 Graves' hyperthyroidism patients, the study also compared T-cell repertoires from thyroid tissue with T-cell repertoires from blood. Here is what the overall study found, with its caveats: Ophthalmopathy was separated from stable hyperthyroidism by a 13 V-J signature model, with around 90% sensitivity and about 84% specificity obtained in cross-validation and 80%/75% obtained in testing. In validation, the model predicted progression to ophthalmopathy a median of around six months before onset, with roughly 68% sensitivity and 72.22% specificity. No statistical method was used to set the sample size in advance, and investigators knew the group allocation. Blood samples also contained most of the expanded thyroid clonotypes (frequency above 0.001), which suggests that blood repertoires may reflect thyroid immune responses.

Hyperthyroidism patients were aged 18 to 65 years and newly diagnosed, with disease duration of less than 2 months. Exclusion was applied to patients with uncontrolled infections, other autoimmune diseases, pregnancy or lactation. Diagnoses were established on the basis of clinical symptoms, serum thyroxine and TRAb, thyroid ultrasound, and orbital computed tomography. Blood from progressor patients was collected at the time of first diagnosis with hyperthyroidism, before any ophthalmopathy symptoms had appeared. PBMCs were isolated from approximately 10 ml of fresh peripheral blood by Ficoll-Paque density gradient centrifugation. Progressor patients were first diagnosed with Graves' hyperthyroidism and then developed ophthalmopathy during follow-up. Trizol reagent was used to extract total RNA, and RNA quality was then checked on an Agilent 2100 Bioanalyzer. The TCR beta CDR3 regions were amplified from the RNA transcripts. The first round of RT-PCR for the TCR CDR3 was performed with the HTBI primer set and the Qiagen OneStep RT-PCR kit. Libraries were constructed in a second round of multiplex PCR, after which size selection and purification were carried out. Sequencing of the libraries was done on an Illumina HiSeq2000 using paired-end 100 bp reads. The published analysis was carried out like this. SOAPnuke was used to process the raw data, removing reads that contained adapters or uncalled bases, had a mean Phred below 15, or lacked an exact match to the constant primer or identifier. High-quality paired reads were merged with COPE v1.2.5, and unique nucleotide sequences were defined as clonotypes. MiTCR v1.1 was used to align the clonotypes against IMGT TRBV, TRBD and TRBJ reference segments. The analysis included only V-J combinations with a frequency above 0.0001, which together covered around 99% of the repertoires. A TCS score was defined as the ratio between F50 (clonal expansion) and ExV (chaos), using BLOSUM62-based TCRdist between CDR3 peptides within each V-J. Welch's t-statistics and random forest reduced fewer than 550 V-J features to 13, which were used in a naive Bayes classifier (R e1071). TCRdb reanalyzed the raw reads on its own, using fastp at Q25 for trimming and MiXCR for clone calling, and kept in-frame beta chains. Every entry covers one CDR3 protein and lists the most common genes and DNA from its rows. These V and J calls derive from TCRdb rather than the authors' analysis. The sample has hundreds of thousands of distinct CDR3 sequences on record, roughly a sixth of them singletons. Clones ranked in the top ten supply about a sixth of the sample.

This receptor was taken from a woman between 45 and 65 years old with Graves' hyperthyroidism that later progressed to Graves' ophthalmopathy. The V and J genes are TRBV10-1 and TRBJ1-2; the D gene is perhaps TRBD1, from 5 matching bases. The specimen sequenced was blood. The nucleotides read TGCGCCAGCAGTGAGGGGGGAAGCTATGGCTACACCTTC. The translation is CASSEGGSYGYTF.